This entry concerns a single T cell receptor beta chain. This record belongs to a study of CD8+ T cells in alopecia areata. Study as a whole: Severity among treated patients was scored by the percentage of scalp area affected.

Germline CDR1 SGHRS, CDR2 YFSETQ. V was cut by 6 bases and J by 0 bases, with 15 bases left in between. This CDR3 has 15 residues. RNA, once extracted, was reverse transcribed into cDNA for use as the sequencing template. Only in-frame clones appear in the TCRdb table, and some are missing; sequencing was by immunoSEQ multiplex PCR. Counted here are 200,000 to 250,000 clones, less than 65% occurring once; the ten biggest clones make up more than 3.5%. Stated treatment: oral pan-JAK inhibitor, 5-10 mg twice daily. It was from alopecia areata patients that lesional scalp punch biopsies and peripheral blood were collected.

Sequences were derived from CD4+ T cells sorted from blood, sampled at week 4, from a patient treated with tofacitinib. The receptor's source is a human donor with alopecia areata. The chain is built from TRBV5-1 and TRBJ1-2, with TRBD1 as a possible D gene (5 bases). The CDR3: CASTDSPGPNYGYTF. CDR3 in DNA: TGCGCCAGCACCGACTCGCCAGGGCCTAACTATGGCTACACCTTC.